This T cell receptor beta chain was identified during a study of blood T cell repertoires in COVID-19. For the study at large: Acute and convalescent COVID-19 samples came from the United States, Italy and Spain.

CDR1 is SGHTA and CDR2 is FQGNSA in the germline V gene. The CDR3 is 17 residues long. V lost 3 bases, J lost 3 bases, and 14 bases stayed unmatched. Source study methods: Amplification from reference gene primers served as the basis for estimated nucleated cell counts. The assay was immunoSEQ multiplex PCR, and TCRdb's table has in-frame clones only and misses some. V, J and clone size are taken as reported in that table, and D and trimming were inferred from the DNA itself. Among 75,000 or so clones listed, 80% to 85% were seen once. V usage is TRBV7-2 and J usage is TRBJ2-7; 7 bases map to TRBD2. The sequence derives from a man aged 45-65 years with acute or convalescent COVID-19. The sequenced sample was peripheral blood. The CDR3 DNA sequence: TGTGCCAGCAGCTTGGGCCGAGGGAGCGGGAATATCTACGAGCAGTACTTC. Protein sequence: CASSLGRGSGNIYEQYF. The complete variable domain, with remaining parts taken from reference TRBV7-2 and TRBJ2-7, reads GAGVSQSPSNKVTEKGKDVELRCDPISGHTALYWYRQSLGQGLEFLIYFQGNSAPDKSGLPSDRFSAERTGGSVSTLTIQRTQQEDSAVYLCASSLGRGSGNIYEQYFGPGTRLTVT.